This T cell receptor (beta chain) was retrieved from a study of blood T cell repertoires in COVID-19. Study at large: The cDNA or gDNA used as material had been derived from T cells, B-cell-depleted T cells, or PBMCs.

In the authors' methods: Quantification of nucleated cells was approximated via reference gene primer amplification. Assay: immunoSEQ multiplex PCR; the TCRdb copy retains only in-frame clones and omits some. Clone size and the V and J calls come from that table; the DNA yielded D and trimming. The table lists over 450,000 clones, 85% to 90% of them singletons. A Seattle source enrolled patients during active infection and followed them longitudinally. The V gene's germline CDR1 is SEHNR and CDR2 FQNEAQ (reference sequence). The CDR3 is 14 amino acids. Trimming left V 8 bases short and J 7 bases short, with 20 bases between.

The origin of this receptor is a woman aged 45-60 years with COVID-19, enrolled during active disease. J is TRBJ1-2 and V is TRBV7-9, with D perhaps matching TRBD1 (6 bases). The sequenced sample consisted of peripheral blood. In nucleotides, the CDR3 is TGTGCCAGCGATGGGGGGGCCGGAGGCGCTGGCTACACCTTC. Translation: CASDGGAGGAGYTF.